This entry lists 19 T cell receptor beta chains sequenced from one sample in a study of shared T cell receptors in the human thymus. Clones were read by immunoSEQ multiplex PCR, and TCRdb kept only the in-frame ones, dropping some. The sample contains hundreds of thousands of clones, 88% of which appear only once. The sample was also linked to a second study, of human thymus T cells.

Sample: thymocytes. Receptors were obtained from a boy in the first two years of life with a congenital heart defect.

The count of this clone is one. This chain uses TRBV7-9 with TRBJ2-2, with D perhaps matching TRBD2 (6 bases). In germline, CDR1 is SEHNR, CDR2 FQNEAQ (reference sequence). V lost 4 bases and J lost 6, with 21 bases in between. The CDR3 runs to 17 residues. The CDR3 reads CASSSDGPLREAGELFF. The CDR3 coding sequence is TGTGCCAGCAGCTCCGACGGACCTTTGCGGGAAGCCGGGGAGCTGTTTTTT.

J is TRBJ2-3 and V is TRBV28; 10 bases are shared with TRBD1. Trimming at V came to 6 bases and at J to 6 bases, leaving 3 bases not matched to a gene. Germline CDR1 reads MDHEN; CDR2 reads SYDVKM. The CDR3 extends over 13 amino acids. In nucleotides, the CDR3 is TGTGCCAGCAGCGACAGGGGGCTTGATACGCAGTATTTT. Translated, it gives CASSDRGLDTQYF.

The chain carries TRBV29-1 and TRBJ2-1; no reliable D call. V gave up 7 bases and J gave up 7 bases, with 11 bases separating them. The CDR3 consists of 11 residues. Germline-derived CDR1 and CDR2 are SQVTM and ANQGSEA. The CDR3 DNA reads as TGCAGCGCCCAAGACACGAATGAGCAGTTCTTC. This gives the protein CSAQDTNEQFF.

The gene calls are TRBV6-5 and TRBJ2-5; 11 nucleotides line up with TRBD1. The CDR3 has 15 residues. Losses at the gene ends were 2 bases for V and 5 bases for J; bases not matched to a gene: 4. Germline assignment: CDR1 MNHEY and CDR2 SVGAGI. CDR3 bases: TGTGCCAGCAGTTACCGGACAGGGGGCAGGGAGACCCAGTACTTC. Residues: CASSYRTGGRETQYF.

The CDR3 sequence: CASSYWTSGRFYEQYF. CDR3 DNA sequence: TGTGCCAGCAGTTACTGGACTAGCGGGAGGTTCTACGAGCAGTACTTC. This chain links TRBV6-5 with TRBJ2-7; 14 nucleotides line up with TRBD2. This CDR3 has 16 residues. V lost 1 base to trimming and J lost 3 bases; unmatched junction nucleotides: 2. The germline CDR1 and CDR2 sequences are MNHEY and SVGAGI.

The chain uses TRBV4-2 and TRBJ2-7; a weak D match, TRBD2 (6 bases). This CDR3 comprises 14 residues. Trimming shortened V by 0 bases and J by 3 bases, and 9 bases separated the two germline ends. Germline CDR1 is LGHNA and CDR2 is YNFKEQ. This chain's CDR3 is CASSQEDGGYEQYF. The DNA of the CDR3 is TGTGCCAGCAGCCAAGAGGACGGGGGCTACGAGCAGTACTTC.

The rearrangement links TRBV27 to TRBJ2-7; 11 nucleotides align to TRBD2. Germline CDR1 reads MNHEY; CDR2 reads SMNVEV (reference sequence). The CDR3 has 15 amino acids. With V trimmed by 4 bases and J by 2 bases, 4 bases remained unmatched. CDR3 sequence reads: CASSSATSGAYEQYF. The CDR3 DNA reads TGTGCCAGCAGTTCAGCGACTAGCGGGGCCTACGAGCAGTACTTC.

This clone appeared once. J is TRBJ2-3 and V is TRBV11-3, with D hard to call. This CDR3 is built from 16 residues. Per germline, CDR1 SGHNT and CDR2 YENEEA. Trimming took 1 base from V and 1 from J, leaving 12 bases between them. In DNA, the CDR3 is TGTGCCAGCAGCTTAGTGGCGAGGTGGGGCACAGATACGCAGTATTTT. This translates into CASSLVARWGTDTQYF. The entire variable domain, with the rest obtained from reference TRBV11-3 and TRBJ2-3, is as follows: EAGVVQSPRYKIIEKKQPVAFWCNPISGHNTLYWYLQNLGQGPELLIRYENEEAVDDSQLPKDRFSAERLKGVDSTLKIQPAELGDSAVYLCASSLVARWGTDTQYFGPGTRLTVL.

The CDR3 sequence: CASTSRLASYEQYF. For the CDR3, the DNA is TGTGCCAGCACCTCAAGACTAGCATCCTACGAGCAGTACTTC. The chain joins TRBV2 to TRBJ2-7; 7 positions agree with TRBD2. The germline CDR1 and CDR2 sequences are SNHLY and FYNNEI. The V gene end was trimmed by 7 bases and the J gene end by 1 base; junction bases not matched to a gene: 7. This CDR3 has 14 residues. Based on the CDR3 plus reference TRBV2 and TRBJ2-7, the full variable domain is EPEVTQTPSHQVTQMGQEVILRCVPISNHLYFYWYRQILGQKVEFLVSFYNNEISEKSEIFDDQFSVERPDGSNFTLKIRSTKLEDSAMYFCASTSRLASYEQYFGPGTRLTVT.

The V and J genes are TRBV5-4 and TRBJ2-7; 9 bases map to TRBD2. The germline V gene encodes CDR1 SGHNT and CDR2 YYREEE (reference sequence). This CDR3 contains 17 residues. V trimming: 0 bases; J trimming: 3 bases; junction bases outside the gene matches: 10. The CDR3 spells CASSLAHPTSGSYEQYF. CDR3 coding DNA: TGTGCCAGCAGCTTGGCCCATCCGACTAGCGGAAGCTACGAGCAGTACTTC. The whole variable domain, filled in from reference TRBV5-4 and TRBJ2-7, reads ETGVTQSPTHLIKTRGQQVTLRCSSQSGHNTVSWYQQALGQGPQFIFQYYREEENGRGNFPPRFSGLQFPNYSSELNVNALELDDSALYLCASSLAHPTSGSYEQYFGPGTRLTVT.

This chain connects TRBV6-5 to TRBJ1-1; no definite D call. Between the trimmed V and J ends, which lost 0 bases and 0 bases, there was a span of 8 bases. Germline-derived CDR1 and CDR2 are MNHEY and SVGAGI. The CDR3 is 15 amino acids. The CDR3 sequence: CASSYSYSVNTEAFF. The CDR3 nucleotides are TGTGCCAGCAGTTACTCGTATTCTGTGAACACTGAAGCTTTCTTT.

This chain connects TRBV28 to TRBJ2-7, with 9 bases aligning to TRBD1. The CDR3 contains 15 residues. Germline loops: CDR1 MDHEN, CDR2 SYDVKM. The V segment lost 4 bases and the J segment 1 base; nucleotides outside the gene matches: 5. CDR3 protein: CASSSPGTGSYEQYF. The CDR3 bases are TGTGCCAGCAGTTCCCCCGGGACAGGGTCCTACGAGCAGTACTTC. The whole variable domain, remainder taken from reference TRBV28 and TRBJ2-7, is DVKVTQSSRYLVKRTGEKVFLECVQDMDHENMFWYRQDPGLGLRLIYFSYDVKMKEKGDIPEGYSVSREKKERFSLILESASTNQTSMYLCASSSPGTGSYEQYFGPGTRLTVT.

This clone was seen a single time. The genes are TRBV15 and TRBJ1-1; 12 bases match TRBD1. The CDR3 covers 17 residues. Germline-derived CDR1 and CDR2 are LNHNV and YYDKDF (reference sequence). With 5 bases clipped from V and 0 bases from J, the junction kept 7 bases outside the gene matches. The CDR3 loop reads CATSGGTGGGMNTEAFF. The CDR3 DNA follows: TGTGCCACCAGCGGCGGGACAGGGGGCGGGATGAACACTGAAGCTTTCTTT.

This clone came up once. The chain recombines TRBV21-1 with TRBJ2-7; the table's TRBD2 call for D was not verified on the DNA. TRBV21-1 is noted as a pseudogene. This CDR3 is built from 19 residues. The CDR3, as DNA: TGTGCCAGCAGCAAAGATGGAGGGAGGTTTGCTAGCCTACTATACGAGCAGTACTTC. It codes for CASSKDGGRFASLLYEQYF.

There are a few counts of this clone. V is TRBV25-1 and J is TRBJ1-1; D remains ambiguous. Germline lookup yields CDR1 MGHDK and CDR2 SYGVNS. The CDR3 spans 12 residues. Trimming stripped 8 bases from V and 1 base from J, with 8 bases between. This CDR3 is CASPNRNTEAFF. CDR3 nucleotide sequence: TGTGCCAGCCCCAACAGGAACACTGAAGCTTTCTTT.

The rearrangement links TRBV28 to TRBJ1-3; 10 bases map to TRBD1. The V and J ends lost 5 bases and 3 bases, in that order; junction bases with no gene match: 7. CDR1 is MDHEN, CDR2 SYDVKM, per germline. There are 16 residues in the CDR3. CDR3: CASSPGQGRGGNTIYF. The CDR3 bases are TGTGCCAGCAGTCCGGGACAGGGGCGCGGTGGAAACACCATATATTTT.

The chain uses TRBV13 and TRBJ1-2; 10 nucleotides match TRBD1. V lost 5 bases to trimming and J lost 4 bases; unmatched junction nucleotides: 10. Germline V gene sequence: CDR1 PRHDT, CDR2 FYEKMQ (reference sequence). The CDR3 length is 16 residues. This chain's CDR3 is CASSSDRGRLGYGYTF. The DNA of the CDR3 is TGTGCCAGCAGCAGTGACAGGGGGCGTTTAGGCTATGGCTACACCTTC.

There are a few counts of this clone. The gene calls are TRBV27 and TRBJ2-7; D may be TRBD1 (5 bases). Germline V CDR1 and CDR2: MNHEY, SMNVEV (reference sequence). This CDR3 is 15 amino acids long. Trimming took off 5 bases at V and 3 bases at J, with 17 bases between the two ends. CDR3 sequence: CASSPTVSSDYEQYF. The DNA for the CDR3 is TGTGCCAGCAGTCCGACAGTCTCCTCGGACTACGAGCAGTACTTC.

The genes are TRBV6-4 and TRBJ2-7, with 8 positions matching TRBD2. The CDR3 is 14 residues long. The germline gives CDR1 MRHNA, CDR2 SNTAGT. Losses at the gene ends were 5 bases for V and 7 bases for J; bases not matched to a gene: 10. Here the CDR3 reads CASSYISGVVEQYF. DNA for the CDR3: TGTGCCAGCAGTTATATTAGCGGGGTTGTTGAGCAGTACTTC.